This record concerns one T cell receptor beta chain sequence. This CDR3 has 17 amino acids. J lost 4 bases, V lost 2 bases, and 12 bases had no gene match. Per germline, CDR1 MNHEY and CDR2 SVGEGT. These data originate in a study of blood T cell repertoires in COVID-19. Across the study: The samples span acute and convalescent COVID-19 from the United States, Italy and Spain. PBMCs, B-cell-depleted T cells, or T cells provided the cDNA or gDNA that made up the material.

Methods used by the authors: Amplification of reference gene primers provided the estimated nucleated cell counts. Clones were read by immunoSEQ multiplex PCR, and TCRdb kept only the in-frame ones, dropping some. That table supplies the V and J calls and clone size; D and trimming were determined from the DNA. This sample has 150,000 to 200,000 clones, with about nine tenths found just once. Sequencing was done on a sample of peripheral blood. The chain joins TRBV6-2 or TRBV6-3 to TRBJ2-3; 7 bases map to TRBD2. The origin of this receptor is a man aged 70 or older with active or convalescent COVID-19. This CDR3 is CASSYPPGLGLPDTQYF. CDR3 nucleotide sequence: TGTGCCAGCAGTTACCCACCGGGACTGGGACTACCAGATACGCAGTATTTT.